This T cell receptor beta chain appears in the sequencing data of a study of blood T cell repertoires in COVID-19. Deletions cut 10 bases from V and 6 bases from J, with 14 bases between. Germline V gene data show CDR1 as SNHLY and CDR2 as FYNNEI. The CDR3 is made up of 12 amino acids. Authors' data handling: The authors estimated nucleated cell counts from reference gene primer amplification. Produced via immunoSEQ multiplex PCR; TCRdb's table is partial and in-frame only. V, J and clone size reflect that table, while D and trimming were determined from the DNA. The sample records fewer than 400,000 clones, 85% being singletons.

Sequenced sample: peripheral blood. The chain links TRBV2 to TRBJ2-3; no firm D call. This sequence originates from a woman aged 18-29 years with acute or convalescent COVID-19. In DNA form, the CDR3 reads TGTGCCACCACCGCACGGTCCGATACGCAGTATTTT. Translating gives CATTARSDTQYF.